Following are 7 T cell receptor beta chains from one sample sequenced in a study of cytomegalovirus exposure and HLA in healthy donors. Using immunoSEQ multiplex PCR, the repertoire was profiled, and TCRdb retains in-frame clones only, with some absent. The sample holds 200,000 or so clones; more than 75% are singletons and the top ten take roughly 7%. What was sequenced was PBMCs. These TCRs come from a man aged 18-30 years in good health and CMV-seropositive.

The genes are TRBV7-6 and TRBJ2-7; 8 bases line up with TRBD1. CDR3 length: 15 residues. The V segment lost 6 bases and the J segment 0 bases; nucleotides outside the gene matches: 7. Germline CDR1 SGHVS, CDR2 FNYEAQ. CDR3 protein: CASSSGQGHSYEQYF. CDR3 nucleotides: TGTGCCAGCAGTTCCGGACAGGGCCACTCCTACGAGCAGTACTTC.

DNA for the CDR3: TGTGCCATCAGTGGAGGCTCCCAAGAGACCCAGTACTTC. Translating gives CAISGGSQETQYF. This chain joins TRBV10-3 and TRBJ2-5, with no clear D. CDR3 length equals 13 residues. V was pared by 4 bases and J by 1 base, with 7 bases between. Looked up from germline, CDR1 is ENHRY and CDR2 is SYGVKD.

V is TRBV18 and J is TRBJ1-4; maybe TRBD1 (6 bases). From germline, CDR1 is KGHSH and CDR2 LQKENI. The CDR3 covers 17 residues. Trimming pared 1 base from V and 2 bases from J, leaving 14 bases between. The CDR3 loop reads CASSPRQAPGTNEKLFF. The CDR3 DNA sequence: TGTGCCAGCTCACCACGACAGGCCCCGGGTACTAATGAAAAACTGTTTTTT.

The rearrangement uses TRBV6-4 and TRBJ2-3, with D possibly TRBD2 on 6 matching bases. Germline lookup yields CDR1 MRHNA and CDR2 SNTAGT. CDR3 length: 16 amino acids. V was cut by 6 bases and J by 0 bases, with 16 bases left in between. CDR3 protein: CASSRDSITSTDTQYF. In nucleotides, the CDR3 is TGTGCCAGCAGCCGGGACTCGATTACTAGCACAGATACGCAGTATTTT.

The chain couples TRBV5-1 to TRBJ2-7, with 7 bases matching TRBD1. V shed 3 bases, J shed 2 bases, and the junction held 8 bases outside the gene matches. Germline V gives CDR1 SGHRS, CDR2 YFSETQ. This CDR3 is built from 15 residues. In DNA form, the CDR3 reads TGCGCCAGCAGCTCGAACCCGGGACAGCCCTACGAGCAGTACTTC. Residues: CASSSNPGQPYEQYF.

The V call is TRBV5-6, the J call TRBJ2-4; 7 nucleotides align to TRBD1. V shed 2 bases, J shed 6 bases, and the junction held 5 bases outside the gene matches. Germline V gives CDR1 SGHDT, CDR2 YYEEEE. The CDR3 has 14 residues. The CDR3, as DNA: TGTGCCAGCAGCTTTGACAGGGCGATAAACATTCAGTACTTC. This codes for CASSFDRAINIQYF.

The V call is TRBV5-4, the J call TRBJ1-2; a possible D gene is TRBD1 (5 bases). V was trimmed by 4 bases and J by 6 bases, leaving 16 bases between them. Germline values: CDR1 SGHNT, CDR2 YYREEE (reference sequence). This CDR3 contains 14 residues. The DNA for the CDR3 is TGTGCCAGCAGCCGGGGAGGGGTTCCTCATGGCTACACCTTC. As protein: CASSRGGVPHGYTF.